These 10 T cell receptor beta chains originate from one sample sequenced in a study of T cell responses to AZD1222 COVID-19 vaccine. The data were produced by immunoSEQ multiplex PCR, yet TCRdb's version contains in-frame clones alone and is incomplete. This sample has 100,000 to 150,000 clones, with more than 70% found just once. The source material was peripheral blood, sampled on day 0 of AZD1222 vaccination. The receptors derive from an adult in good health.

CDR3 region: CASRRALEDTQYF. The CDR3 nucleotides are TGTGCCAGCAGAAGGGCCCTGGAAGATACGCAGTATTTT. The chain carries TRBV11-2 and TRBJ2-3, with D unresolved. V shed 6 bases and J shed 5 bases, with 12 bases lying between them. The CDR3 runs 13 residues. Germline V gives CDR1 SGHAT, CDR2 FQNNGV. The whole variable domain, remainder taken from reference TRBV11-2 and TRBJ2-3, is EAGVAQSPRYKIIEKRQSVAFWCNPISGHATLYWYQQILGQGPKLLIQFQNNGVVDDSQLPKDRFSAERLKGVDSTLKIQPAKLEDSAVYLCASRRALEDTQYFGPGTRLTVL.

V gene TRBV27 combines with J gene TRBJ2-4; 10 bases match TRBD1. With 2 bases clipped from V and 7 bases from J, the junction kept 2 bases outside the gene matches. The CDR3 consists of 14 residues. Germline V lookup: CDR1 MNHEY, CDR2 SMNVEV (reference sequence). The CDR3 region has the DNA TGTGCCAGCAGTTTAGGGGGACAGGGGAACATTCAGTACTTC. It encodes CASSLGGQGNIQYF.

The CDR3 loop reads CASSTPGTEAFF. DNA of the CDR3: TGTGCCAGCAGCACACCGGGCACTGAAGCTTTCTTT. The chain couples TRBV6-2 or TRBV6-3 to TRBJ1-1; D ambiguous. Trimming took off 6 bases at V and 4 bases at J, with 9 bases between the two ends. The germline CDR1 and CDR2 sequences are MNHEY and SVGEGT. There are 12 residues in the CDR3.

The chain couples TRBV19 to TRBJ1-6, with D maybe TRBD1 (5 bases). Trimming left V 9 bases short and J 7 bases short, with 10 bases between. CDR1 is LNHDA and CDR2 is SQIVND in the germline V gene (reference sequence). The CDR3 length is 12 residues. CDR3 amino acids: CARPRTNSPLHF. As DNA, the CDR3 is TGTGCCAGGCCCAGGACAAATTCACCCCTCCACTTT.

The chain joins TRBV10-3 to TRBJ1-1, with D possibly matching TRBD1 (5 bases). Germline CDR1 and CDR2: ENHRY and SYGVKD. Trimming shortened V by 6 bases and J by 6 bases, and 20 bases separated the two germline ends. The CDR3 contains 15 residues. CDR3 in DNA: TGTGCCATCAGCTCCCGTGGGGGGATGGGTGCTGAAGCTTTCTTT. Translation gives CAISSRGGMGAEAFF.

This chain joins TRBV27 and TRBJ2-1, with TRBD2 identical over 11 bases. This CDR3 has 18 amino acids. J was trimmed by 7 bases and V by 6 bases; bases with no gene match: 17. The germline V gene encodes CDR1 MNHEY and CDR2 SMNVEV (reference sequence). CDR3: CASSPPLIAGGLRNEQFF. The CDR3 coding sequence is TGTGCCAGCAGCCCGCCCCTTATAGCGGGGGGGTTACGAAATGAGCAGTTCTTC.

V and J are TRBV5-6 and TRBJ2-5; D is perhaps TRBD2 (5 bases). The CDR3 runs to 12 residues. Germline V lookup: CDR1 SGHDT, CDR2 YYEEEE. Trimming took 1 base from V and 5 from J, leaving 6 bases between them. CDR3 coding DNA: TGTGCCAGCAGCTTGTCGGGGGAGACCCAGTACTTC. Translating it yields CASSLSGETQYF.

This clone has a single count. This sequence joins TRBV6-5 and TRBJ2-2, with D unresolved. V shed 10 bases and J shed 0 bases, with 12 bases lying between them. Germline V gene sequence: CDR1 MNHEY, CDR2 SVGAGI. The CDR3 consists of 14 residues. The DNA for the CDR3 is TGTGCCACTGCCCTGGGGACGAACACCGGGGAGCTGTTTTTT. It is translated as CATALGTNTGELFF.

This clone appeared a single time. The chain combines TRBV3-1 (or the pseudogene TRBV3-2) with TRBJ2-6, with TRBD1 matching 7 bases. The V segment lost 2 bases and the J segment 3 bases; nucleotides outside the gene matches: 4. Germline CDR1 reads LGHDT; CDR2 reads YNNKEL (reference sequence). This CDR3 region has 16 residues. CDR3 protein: CASSQITGVGANVLTF. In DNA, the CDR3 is TGTGCCAGCAGCCAAATAACAGGGGTTGGGGCCAACGTCCTGACTTTC.

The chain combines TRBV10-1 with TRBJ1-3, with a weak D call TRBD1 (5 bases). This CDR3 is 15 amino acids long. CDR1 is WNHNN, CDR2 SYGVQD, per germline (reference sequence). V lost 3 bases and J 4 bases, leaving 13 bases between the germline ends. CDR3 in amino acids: CASSDQHKGGNTIYF. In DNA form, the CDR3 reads TGCGCCAGCAGTGACCAGCACAAGGGGGGAAACACCATATATTTT.